These 10 T cell receptor beta chains came from one sample sequenced in a study of T cell responses to AZD1222 COVID-19 vaccine (dated by TCRdb to the early 2020s). Receptor amplification or capture employed the immunoSEQ multiplex PCR assay. What TCRdb holds here is the immuneACCESS table cut down to in-frame rearrangements. Part of the clones is not present; checked against another copy, under half of the missing clones reflect an unresolved V gene, and the others are unexplained. For this sample there are roughly 190,000 clones; approximately 90% appear just once. The ten biggest clones cover about 3.6% of the sample. Read against the paper, the sample's time point label means: about 28 days (+/-7) after the second vaccine dose. The sample's treatment or condition, from its label and the paper: meningococcal conjugate vaccine given as trial control. The specimen comprised peripheral blood, sampled 28 days after the second dose of the MenACWY control vaccine. These receptors were taken from an adult who received the MenACWY meningococcal vaccine as a control.

CDR3 amino acids: CASSTHGGRGQLNLNNEQFF. CDR3 DNA sequence: TGTGCCAGCAGCACCCATGGGGGCAGGGGGCAACTAAACTTGAACAATGAGCAGTTCTTC. V usage is TRBV7-6 and J usage is TRBJ2-1; the match to TRBD1 covers 8 bases. V trimming: 5 bases; J trimming: 5 bases; junction bases outside the gene matches: 23. CDR3 size: 20 residues. The germline V gene encodes CDR1 SGHVS and CDR2 FNYEAQ.

This chain connects TRBV12-3 or TRBV12-4 to TRBJ2-5; D is unresolved. The CDR3 runs 12 residues. V was clipped by 3 bases and J by 5 bases, with 7 bases between them. CDR3 nucleotides: TGTGCCAGCAGTTTCCTCCGGGAGACCCAGTACTTC. It encodes CASSFLRETQYF.

This chain links TRBV15 with TRBJ2-1; no clear D gene. V lost 3 bases and J 8 bases, leaving 11 bases between the germline ends. Germline V gene lookup returns CDR1 LNHNV and CDR2 YYDKDF (reference sequence). The CDR3 length is 13 residues. This CDR3 reads CATSRELEYEQFF. CDR3 DNA sequence: TGTGCCACCAGCAGGGAGTTAGAGTATGAGCAGTTCTTC.

The genes are TRBV6-5 and TRBJ1-5; D gene unclear. Between the trimmed V and J ends, which lost 0 bases and 3 bases, there was a span of 12 bases. Germline CDR1 and CDR2: MNHEY and SVGAGI. This CDR3 region has 16 residues. The CDR3 DNA reads TGTGCCAGCAGTTACTCGAGCACAGCAATCAATCAGCCCCAGCATTTT. This codes for CASSYSSTAINQPQHF.

This rearrangement joins TRBV10-3 to TRBJ1-4, with D possibly TRBD1 on 5 matching bases. CDR1 is ENHRY, CDR2 SYGVKD, per germline. Trimming shortened V by 11 bases and J by 14 bases, and 21 bases separated the two germline ends. The CDR3 is 12 amino acids. The CDR3 nucleotides read TGTGCCTCAGGTAGAAGTACGGAGGGGCTGTTTTTT. Amino acid sequence: CASGRSTEGLFF.

J is TRBJ2-3 and V is TRBV28; D not certain. The V and J ends lost 8 bases and 6 bases respectively, with 9 bases between them. The germline V gene has CDR1 MDHEN and CDR2 SYDVKM. The length of the CDR3 is 11 residues. CDR3: CASLKRDTQYF. CDR3 bases: TGTGCCAGCCTCAAAAGGGATACGCAGTATTTT.

The chain is built from TRBV5-1 and TRBJ1-4, with D maybe TRBD1 (6 bases). V was trimmed by 3 bases and J by 7 bases, leaving 13 bases between them. Germline assignment: CDR1 SGHRS and CDR2 YFSETQ. This CDR3 spans 14 amino acids. The CDR3 nucleotides are TGCGCCAGCAGCTGGACAGTGGGGAGTGAAAAACTGTTTTTT. Amino acids: CASSWTVGSEKLFF.

This rearrangement joins TRBV6-5 to TRBJ1-1; perhaps TRBD1 as D (6 bases). The CDR3 contains 13 residues. Germline loops: CDR1 MNHEY, CDR2 SVGAGI. V was shortened by 10 bases and J by 0 bases, with 12 bases between the two germline ends. CDR3 sequence: CATQRTVNTEAFF. The CDR3 nucleotides read TGTGCCACTCAGCGGACAGTGAACACTGAAGCTTTCTTT.

The count of this clone is one. This chain joins TRBV11-2 and TRBJ1-1; tentative D call: TRBD1 (5 bases). The CDR3 sequence is 15 residues long. The germline CDR1 and CDR2 sequences are SGHAT and FQNNGV. The germline V and J ends were trimmed by 4 bases and 0 bases, with 12 bases remaining between them. The CDR3 sequence is CASSSTVGVNTEAFF. CDR3 DNA: TGTGCCAGCAGCTCGACGGTAGGGGTGAACACTGAAGCTTTCTTT.

J is TRBJ1-1 and V is TRBV30; possibly TRBD1 for D (5 bases). V lost 3 bases, J lost 5 bases, and 16 bases lay in between. Germline assignment: CDR1 GTSNPN and CDR2 SVGIG (reference sequence). The CDR3 spans 14 residues. CDR3 nucleotides: TGTGCCTGGAGGGACATTACAAAGGGGACTGAAGCTTTCTTT. It translates to CAWRDITKGTEAFF. Looking up the rest from reference TRBV30 and TRBJ1-1 gives the full variable domain: SQTIHQWPATLVQPVGSPLSLECTVEGTSNPNLYWYRQAAGRGLQLLFYSVGIGQISSEVPQNLSASRPQDRQFILSSKKLLLSDSGFYLCAWRDITKGTEAFFGQGTRLTVV.